Below, one T cell receptor beta chain is given with its context. Its antigen is not known. This CDR3 has 15 residues. Germline V gene sequence: CDR1 LNHDA, CDR2 SQIVND (reference sequence). The ends were cut back, 7 bases at V and 3 bases at J, with 16 bases in the middle. This sample is part of a study of T cell repertoires in cytomegalovirus infection. General observations from the study: Identification of carriers of CMV plus the relevant HLA was achieved through cumulative public TCR beta family frequency.

In TCRdb, the reads were re-called with MiXCR into one record per CDR3 protein. The sample holds under 500,000 distinct CDR3 sequences, about 42% seen once. The chain uses TRBV19 and TRBJ1-5; no firm D call. The source of this sequence is a human donor in good health (CMV status not recorded). Some clones in this sample may be carry-over from other donors' samples. The material was cultured PBMCs, obtained from culture after CMV antigen stimulation. CDR3 sequence: CASNSGKGYNQPQHF. CDR3 nucleotide sequence: TGTGCCAGTAACTCCGGGAAGGGCTACAATCAGCCCCAGCATTTT.